The clone carrying this TCR beta chain was counted a few times. Its matching antigen is unknown. Primers for the PCR totalled 60 Vbeta and 13 Jbeta. Assay: immunoSEQ multiplex PCR; the TCRdb copy retains only in-frame clones and omits some. The sample contains some 160,000 clones, approximately 9% of which appear only once. The sample comes from a study of cytomegalovirus exposure and HLA in healthy donors. The trim removed 4 bases at V and 5 bases at J, leaving 14 bases unmatched. Germline V gene data show CDR1 as LGHNA and CDR2 as YNFKEQ. The CDR3 totals 19 residues. General study results and limits: It has been reported that TCR beta sequences accurately predicted the HLA-A and HLA-B alleles of most subjects.

V gene TRBV4-2 combines with J gene TRBJ2-2; 12 bases align to TRBD2. Sample: PBMCs. The clonotype was recovered from a male donor in good health and CMV-seronegative. DNA for the CDR3: TGTGCCAGCAGCCTACGGACTAGCGGGGACCGCGTGGGTACCGGGGAGCTGTTTTTT. Its protein is CASSLRTSGDRVGTGELFF.